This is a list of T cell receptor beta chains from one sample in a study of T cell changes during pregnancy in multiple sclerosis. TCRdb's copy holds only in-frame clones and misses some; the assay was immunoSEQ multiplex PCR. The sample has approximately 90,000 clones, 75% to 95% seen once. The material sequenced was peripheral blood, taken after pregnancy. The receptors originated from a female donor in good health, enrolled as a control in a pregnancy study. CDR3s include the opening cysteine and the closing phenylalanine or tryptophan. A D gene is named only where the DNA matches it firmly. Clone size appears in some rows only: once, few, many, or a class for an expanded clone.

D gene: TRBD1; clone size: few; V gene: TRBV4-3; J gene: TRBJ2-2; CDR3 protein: CASRRGPNTGELFF; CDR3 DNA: TGCGCCAGCAGGAGGGGGCCGAACACCGGGGAGCTGTTTTTT
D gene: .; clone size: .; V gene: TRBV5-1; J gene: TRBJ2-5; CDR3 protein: CASSFGETQYF; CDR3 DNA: TGCGCCAGCAGCTTCGGAGAGACCCAGTACTTC
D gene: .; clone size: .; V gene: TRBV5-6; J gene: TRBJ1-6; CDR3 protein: CASSFRDSPLHF; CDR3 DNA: TGTGCCAGCAGCTTTCGGGATTCACCCCTCCACTTT
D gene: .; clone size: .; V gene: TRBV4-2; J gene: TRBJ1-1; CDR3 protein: CASSQDVGANTEAFF; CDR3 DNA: TGTGCCAGCAGCCAAGATGTGGGAGCGAACACTGAAGCTTTCTTT
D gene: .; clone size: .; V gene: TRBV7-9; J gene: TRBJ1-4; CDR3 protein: CASSLSTGQGYEKLFF; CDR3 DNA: TGTGCCAGCAGCTTATCAACGGGCCAGGGCTATGAAAAACTGTTTTTT
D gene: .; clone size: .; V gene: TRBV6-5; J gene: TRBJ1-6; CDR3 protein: CASSFERYNSPLHF; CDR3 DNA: TGTGCCAGCAGTTTCGAGAGATATAATTCACCCCTCCACTTT
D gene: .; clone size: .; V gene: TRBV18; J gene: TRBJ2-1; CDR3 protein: CASSPYSDSSYNEQFF; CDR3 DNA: TGTGCCAGCTCACCATACAGTGACAGCTCCTACAATGAGCAGTTCTTC
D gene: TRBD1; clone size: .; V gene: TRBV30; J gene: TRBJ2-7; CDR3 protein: CAWRGDREYEQYF; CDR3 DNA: TGTGCCTGGAGAGGAGACAGGGAGTACGAGCAGTACTTC
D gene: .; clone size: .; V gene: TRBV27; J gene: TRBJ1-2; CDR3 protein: CASSGRPLYGYTF; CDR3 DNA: TGTGCCAGCAGTGGGAGGCCCCTCTATGGCTACACCTTC
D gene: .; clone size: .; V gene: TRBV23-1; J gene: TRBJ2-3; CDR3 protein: CASSQSVTGTDTQYF; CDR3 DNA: TGCGCCAGCAGTCAATCGGTGACAGGAACAGATACGCAGTATTTT
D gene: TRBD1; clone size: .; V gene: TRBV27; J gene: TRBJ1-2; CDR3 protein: CASSGQGLYGYTF; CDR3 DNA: TGTGCCAGCAGTGGACAGGGACTCTATGGCTACACCTTC
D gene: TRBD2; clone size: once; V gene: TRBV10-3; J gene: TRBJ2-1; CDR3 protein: CAIRPGTSDYNEQFF; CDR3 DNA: TGTGCCATCAGGCCCGGGACTAGTGACTACAATGAGCAGTTCTTC
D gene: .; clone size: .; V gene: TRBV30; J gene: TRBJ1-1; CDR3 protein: CAWRDYGAGQSPEAFF; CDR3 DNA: TGTGCCTGGAGGGATTATGGGGCCGGACAGTCCCCTGAAGCTTTCTTT
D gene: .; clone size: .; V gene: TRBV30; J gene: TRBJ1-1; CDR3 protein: CAWKGGANTEAFF; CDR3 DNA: TGTGCCTGGAAAGGGGGAGCGAACACTGAAGCTTTCTTT
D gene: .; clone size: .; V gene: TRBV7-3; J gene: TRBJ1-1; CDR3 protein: CASSLTGTTNTEAFF; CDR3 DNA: TGTGCCAGCAGCTTAACCGGGACAACGAACACTGAAGCTTTCTTT
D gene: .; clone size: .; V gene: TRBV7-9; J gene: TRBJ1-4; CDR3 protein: CASSLVGAYEKLFF; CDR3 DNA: TGTGCCAGCAGCTTAGTGGGGGCTTATGAAAAACTGTTTTTT
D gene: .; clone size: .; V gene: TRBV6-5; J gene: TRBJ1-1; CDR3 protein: CASSLRENTEAFF; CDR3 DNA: TGTGCCAGCAGTTTACGGGAGAACACTGAAGCTTTCTTT
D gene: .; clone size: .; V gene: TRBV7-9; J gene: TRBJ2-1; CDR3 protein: CASSLVPSVYNEQFF; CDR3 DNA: TGTGCCAGCAGCTTAGTCCCTAGCGTTTACAATGAGCAGTTCTTC